This T cell receptor (beta chain) was identified during a study of cytomegalovirus exposure and HLA in healthy donors. Germline CDR1 reads SGHVS; CDR2 reads FQNEAQ. This CDR3 comprises 13 residues. V dropped 7 bases and J dropped 1 base, with 10 bases sitting between them. The PCR contained 60 Vbeta and 13 Jbeta primers. Sequencing was performed with immunoSEQ multiplex PCR; in TCRdb, only in-frame clones are kept and a portion is missing. The table has about 97,000 clones, 75% to 85% seen once. There are a few counts of this clone. Antigen unknown. Study findings and constraints: Further analysis, carried out later, found HLA-associated TCR beta chains more clonally expanded than equally common other chains.

Sequencing was done on a sample of PBMCs. The sequence came from a male donor in good health and CMV-seropositive. The V gene is TRBV7-8, the J gene TRBJ2-5; tentative D call: TRBD1 (5 bases). CDR3 nucleotides: TGTGCCAGCACCAGGGCCCTCCAAGAGACCCAGTACTTC. Amino acid sequence: CASTRALQETQYF.